The T cell receptor (beta chain) described here comes from a study of blood T cell repertoires in COVID-19. About the study: The United States, Italy and Spain supplied acute and convalescent COVID-19 samples. In each case, the material was cDNA or gDNA derived from T cells, B-cell-depleted T cells, or PBMCs.

The germline CDR1 and CDR2 sequences are SGHNT and YYREEE (reference sequence). J was trimmed by 6 bases and V by 6 bases; bases with no gene match: 13. The CDR3 is 15 residues long. Participant age was roughly 18 to 95 years, and participants resided in around 24 US areas. How the authors handled the data: The authors estimated nucleated cell counts from reference gene primer amplification. TCRdb's copy holds only in-frame clones and misses some; the assay was immunoSEQ multiplex PCR. V and J calls and clone size follow that table, whereas D and trimming were derived from the DNA. Of 200,000 or so clones listed, just under 85% are singletons.

The chain has TRBV5-4 and TRBJ1-2, with 8 bases identical to TRBD1. Source material: PBMCs or T cells enriched from blood (not recorded which). The receptor was isolated from a woman aged 40 to 50 with acute COVID-19. In nucleotides, the CDR3 is TGTGCCAGCAACCCGACAGGGGCACGGGGGGATGGCTACACCTTC. It codes for CASNPTGARGDGYTF.